This T cell receptor beta chain stems from a study of cytomegalovirus exposure and HLA in healthy donors. Primers included in the PCR were 60 Vbeta and 13 Jbeta primers. This table comes from immunoSEQ multiplex PCR, and its TCRdb copy is limited to in-frame clones, with some not included. The table includes 40,000 or so clones, over 70% detected once. This clone is a singleton in its sample. The antigen remains unidentified. General study points: The study flagged approximately 180 TCR beta chains as cytomegalovirus-associated. Earlier findings revealed that most TCR beta V segments proved productive either about 90% or about 30% of the time.

CDR1 and CDR2 (germline): SNHLY, FYNNEI. Trimming removed 6 bases from V and 4 bases from J; junction bases left unmatched: 21. This CDR3 is 20 amino acids long. V usage is TRBV2 and J usage is TRBJ2-6; TRBD2 aligns across 7 bases. What was sequenced was PBMCs. The receptor was derived from a man aged 25 to 40 in good health and CMV-seronegative. The CDR3 here is CASSPGRGKEAVSGANVLTF. The DNA of the CDR3 is TGTGCCAGCAGCCCTGGGAGGGGTAAGGAAGCCGTTTCCGGGGCCAACGTCCTGACTTTC. The entire variable domain, with the rest obtained from reference TRBV2 and TRBJ2-6, is as follows: EPEVTQTPSHQVTQMGQEVILRCVPISNHLYFYWYRQILGQKVEFLVSFYNNEISEKSEIFDDQFSVERPDGSNFTLKIRSTKLEDSAMYFCASSPGRGKEAVSGANVLTFGAGSRLTVL.